This paragraph covers one T cell receptor beta chain sequence. What it binds is unknown. These data come from a study of cytomegalovirus exposure and HLA in healthy donors. About the study: Both the approximately 130 validation repertoires and the 666 first-cohort repertoires used the same platform, as reported by a later analysis.

Findings and caveats of the study: Rare TCR sequences dominated, though some public TCRs recurred in many donors. The CMV antigen specificity of a few CMV-associated chains was confirmed through in vitro analysis.

Donors came from a validation cohort of 90 to 150 subjects, distinct from the first 666-subject cohort. Germline V gene sequence: CDR1 MNHNY, CDR2 SVGAGI (reference sequence). The CDR3 length is 14 residues. J lost 2 bases, V lost 9 bases, and 10 bases had no gene match. The data were produced by immunoSEQ multiplex PCR, yet TCRdb's version contains in-frame clones alone and is incomplete. The repertoire holds 160,000 or so clones, with approximately 87% as singletons. The chain carries TRBV6-6 and TRBJ2-7; 7 nucleotides match TRBD1. The specimen sequenced was PBMCs. The origin of this receptor is a young woman in good health and CMV-seronegative. As DNA, the CDR3 is TGTGCCAGTACGAACCGGGACAGCCCCTACGAGCAGTACTTC. Translation gives CASTNRDSPYEQYF.